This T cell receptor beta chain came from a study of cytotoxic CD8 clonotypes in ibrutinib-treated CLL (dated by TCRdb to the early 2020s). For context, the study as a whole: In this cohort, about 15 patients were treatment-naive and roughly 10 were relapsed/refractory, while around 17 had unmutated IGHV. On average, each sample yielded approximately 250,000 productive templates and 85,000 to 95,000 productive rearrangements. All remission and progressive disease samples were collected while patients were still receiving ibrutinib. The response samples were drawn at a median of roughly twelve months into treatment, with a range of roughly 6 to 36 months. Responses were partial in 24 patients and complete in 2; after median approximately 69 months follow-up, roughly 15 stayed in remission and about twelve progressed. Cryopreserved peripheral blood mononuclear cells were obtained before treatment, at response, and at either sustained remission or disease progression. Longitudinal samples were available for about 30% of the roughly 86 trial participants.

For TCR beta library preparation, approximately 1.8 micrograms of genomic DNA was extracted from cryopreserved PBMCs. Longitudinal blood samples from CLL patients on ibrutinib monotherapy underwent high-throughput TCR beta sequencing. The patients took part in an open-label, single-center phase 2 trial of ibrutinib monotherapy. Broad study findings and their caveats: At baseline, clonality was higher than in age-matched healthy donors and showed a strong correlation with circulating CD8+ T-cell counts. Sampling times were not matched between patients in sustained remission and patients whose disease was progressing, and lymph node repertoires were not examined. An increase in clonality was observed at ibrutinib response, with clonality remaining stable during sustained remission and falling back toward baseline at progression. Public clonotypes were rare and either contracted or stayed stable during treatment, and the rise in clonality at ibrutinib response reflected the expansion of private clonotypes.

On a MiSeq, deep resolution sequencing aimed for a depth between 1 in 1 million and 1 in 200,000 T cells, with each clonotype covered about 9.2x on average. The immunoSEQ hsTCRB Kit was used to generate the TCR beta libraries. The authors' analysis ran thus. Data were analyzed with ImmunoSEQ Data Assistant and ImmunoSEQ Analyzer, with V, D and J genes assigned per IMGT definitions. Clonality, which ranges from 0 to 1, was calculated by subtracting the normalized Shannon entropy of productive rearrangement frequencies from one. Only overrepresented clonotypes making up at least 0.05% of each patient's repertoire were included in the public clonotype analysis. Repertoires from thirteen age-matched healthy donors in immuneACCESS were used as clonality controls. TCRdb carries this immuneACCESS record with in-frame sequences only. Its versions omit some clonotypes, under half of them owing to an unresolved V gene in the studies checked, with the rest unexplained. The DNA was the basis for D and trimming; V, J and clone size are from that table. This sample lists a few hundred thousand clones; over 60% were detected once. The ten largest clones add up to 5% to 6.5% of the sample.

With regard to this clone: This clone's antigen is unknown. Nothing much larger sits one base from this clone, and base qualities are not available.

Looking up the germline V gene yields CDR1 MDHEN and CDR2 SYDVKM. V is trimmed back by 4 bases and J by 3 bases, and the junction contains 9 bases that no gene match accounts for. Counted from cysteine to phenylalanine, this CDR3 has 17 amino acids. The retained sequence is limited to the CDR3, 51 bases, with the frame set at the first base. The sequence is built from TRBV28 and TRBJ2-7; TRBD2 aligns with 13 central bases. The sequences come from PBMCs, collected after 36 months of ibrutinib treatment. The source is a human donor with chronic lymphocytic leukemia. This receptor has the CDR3 CASSSLRLAGGIYEQYF. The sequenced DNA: TGTGCCAGCAGTTCCCTTCGACTAGCGGGAGGCATCTACGAGCAGTACTTC.